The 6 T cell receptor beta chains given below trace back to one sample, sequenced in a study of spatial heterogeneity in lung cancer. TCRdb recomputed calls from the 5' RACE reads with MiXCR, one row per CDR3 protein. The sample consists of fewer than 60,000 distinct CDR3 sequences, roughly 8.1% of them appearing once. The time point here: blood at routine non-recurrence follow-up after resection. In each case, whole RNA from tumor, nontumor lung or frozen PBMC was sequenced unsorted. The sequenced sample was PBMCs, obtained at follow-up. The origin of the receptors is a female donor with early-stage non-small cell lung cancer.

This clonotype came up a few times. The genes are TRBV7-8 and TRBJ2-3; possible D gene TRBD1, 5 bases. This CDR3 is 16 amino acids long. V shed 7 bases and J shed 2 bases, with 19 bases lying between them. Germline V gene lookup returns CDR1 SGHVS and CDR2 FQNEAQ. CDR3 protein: CASTPGLVATTDTQYF. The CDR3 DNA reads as TGTGCCAGCACCCCAGGGTTGGTAGCTACCACAGATACGCAGTATTTT.

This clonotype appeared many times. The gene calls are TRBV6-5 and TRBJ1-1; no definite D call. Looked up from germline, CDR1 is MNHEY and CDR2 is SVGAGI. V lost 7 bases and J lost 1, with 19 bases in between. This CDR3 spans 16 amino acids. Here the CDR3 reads CASTTGVGMGNTEAFF. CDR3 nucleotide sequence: TGTGCCAGCACCACGGGAGTGGGGATGGGGAACACTGAAGCTTTCTTT.

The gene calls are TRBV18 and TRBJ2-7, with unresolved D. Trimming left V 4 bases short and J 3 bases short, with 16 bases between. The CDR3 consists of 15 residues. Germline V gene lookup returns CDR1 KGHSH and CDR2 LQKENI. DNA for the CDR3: TGTGCCAGCTCACGTGATTGGAAGACCCACTACGAGCAGTACTTC. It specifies CASSRDWKTHYEQYF.

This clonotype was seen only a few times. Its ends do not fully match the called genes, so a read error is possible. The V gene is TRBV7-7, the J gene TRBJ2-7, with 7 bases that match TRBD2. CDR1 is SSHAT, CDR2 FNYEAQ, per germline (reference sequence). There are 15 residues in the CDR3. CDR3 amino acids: CASSPQEGRAYEQYF. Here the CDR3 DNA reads TGTGCTAGCAGCCCCCAGGAAGGGAGGGCCTACGAGCAGTACTTC.

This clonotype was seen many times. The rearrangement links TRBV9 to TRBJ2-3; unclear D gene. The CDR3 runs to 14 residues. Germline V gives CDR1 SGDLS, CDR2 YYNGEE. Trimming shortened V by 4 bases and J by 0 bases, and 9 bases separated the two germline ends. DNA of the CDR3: TGTGCCAGCAGCTCAGGACCAAGCACAGATACGCAGTATTTT. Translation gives CASSSGPSTDTQYF.

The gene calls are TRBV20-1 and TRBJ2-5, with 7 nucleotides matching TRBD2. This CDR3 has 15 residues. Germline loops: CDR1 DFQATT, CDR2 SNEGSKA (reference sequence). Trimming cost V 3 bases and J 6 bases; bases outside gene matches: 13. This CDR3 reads CSARAPQLATKTQYF. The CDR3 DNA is TGCAGTGCTAGGGCCCCACAACTAGCGACAAAGACCCAGTACTTC.